This T cell receptor (beta chain) was sequenced in a study of T cells in localized non-small cell lung cancer. Trimming took 7 bases from V and 2 from J, leaving 17 bases between them. The germline gives CDR1 LNHDA, CDR2 SQIVND (reference sequence). The CDR3 loop spans 15 amino acids. The study's findings and limits: Longer overall survival accompanied higher blood T cell density. T cell clonality was highest in uninvolved adjacent lung, above tumor. Out of the top 100 tumor clones, a median around 57 were seen in adjacent lung. Analysis by sequencing included only one tumor region, so heterogeneity remains possible.

A note on this clone: Its target is unknown.

Method: immunoSEQ multiplex PCR; TCRdb's copy keeps in-frame clones and lacks some. The sample includes about 33,000 clones, about 90% of them seen just once. The clonotype comes from a man between 40 and 69 years old with stage II lung adenocarcinoma. This specimen consisted of PBMCs, obtained before any cancer treatment. The chain combines TRBV19 with TRBJ2-5; a possible D gene is TRBD2 (5 bases). This chain's CDR3 is CASTRGESEQETQYF. The CDR3 DNA is TGTGCCAGTACCCGGGGAGAGAGCGAACAAGAGACCCAGTACTTC.